This TCR beta chain comes out of a study of PD-L1 blockade in urothelial cancer. The CDR3 is made up of 14 amino acids. Per germline, CDR1 MNHNS and CDR2 SASEGT. V lost 3 bases, J lost 4 bases, and 12 bases lay in between. The time point was: peripheral blood 6 weeks after treatment start. Clones were sequenced by immunoSEQ multiplex PCR, and TCRdb holds only the in-frame ones, with some missing. This table holds around 24,000 clones, approximately 77% found once. The chain links TRBV6-1 to TRBJ1-1; tentative D call: TRBD1 (6 bases). This sample comprised PBMCs, obtained around atezolizumab (anti-PD-L1) treatment. The clonotype comes from a man in his 70s with urothelial cancer. The CDR3 sequence: CASSEGRGGTEAFF. CDR3 DNA: TGTGCCAGCAGTGAGGGCAGGGGTGGCACTGAAGCTTTCTTT.